The entry below gives a single T cell receptor (beta chain) sequence along with its context. Methods used by the authors: ImmunoSEQ gave junction-only sequences without quality scores, so filtering differed. Measured with immunoSEQ multiplex PCR; TCRdb has only the in-frame clones, and not every one. D and trimming were read from the DNA, whereas the V and J calls and clone size are those reported in that table. The sample has roughly 770,000 clones; about 96% are singletons. This specimen belongs to a study of shared clonotypes between healthy human individuals. Study-level information: Donors, aged 18 to 49, were a couple of women and three men.

Naive CD8 cells comprised CD45RO-negative, CCR7-positively selected cells, excluding terminally differentiated effector memory CD45RA+ cells. CDR3 length equals 17 residues. Losses at the gene ends were 3 bases for V and 0 bases for J; bases not matched to a gene: 6. The germline V gene encodes CDR1 SGDLS and CDR2 YYNGEE. The sequence came from a man aged 25 to 40 in good health. The J gene is TRBJ2-6, the V gene TRBV9; 7 nucleotides line up with TRBD2. Sequenced input: naive CD8+ T cells sorted from blood. The CDR3 coding sequence is TGTGCCAGCAGCGCCCCTAGCGGCAGCTCTGGGGCCAACGTCCTGACTTTC. It yields the protein CASSAPSGSSGANVLTF.